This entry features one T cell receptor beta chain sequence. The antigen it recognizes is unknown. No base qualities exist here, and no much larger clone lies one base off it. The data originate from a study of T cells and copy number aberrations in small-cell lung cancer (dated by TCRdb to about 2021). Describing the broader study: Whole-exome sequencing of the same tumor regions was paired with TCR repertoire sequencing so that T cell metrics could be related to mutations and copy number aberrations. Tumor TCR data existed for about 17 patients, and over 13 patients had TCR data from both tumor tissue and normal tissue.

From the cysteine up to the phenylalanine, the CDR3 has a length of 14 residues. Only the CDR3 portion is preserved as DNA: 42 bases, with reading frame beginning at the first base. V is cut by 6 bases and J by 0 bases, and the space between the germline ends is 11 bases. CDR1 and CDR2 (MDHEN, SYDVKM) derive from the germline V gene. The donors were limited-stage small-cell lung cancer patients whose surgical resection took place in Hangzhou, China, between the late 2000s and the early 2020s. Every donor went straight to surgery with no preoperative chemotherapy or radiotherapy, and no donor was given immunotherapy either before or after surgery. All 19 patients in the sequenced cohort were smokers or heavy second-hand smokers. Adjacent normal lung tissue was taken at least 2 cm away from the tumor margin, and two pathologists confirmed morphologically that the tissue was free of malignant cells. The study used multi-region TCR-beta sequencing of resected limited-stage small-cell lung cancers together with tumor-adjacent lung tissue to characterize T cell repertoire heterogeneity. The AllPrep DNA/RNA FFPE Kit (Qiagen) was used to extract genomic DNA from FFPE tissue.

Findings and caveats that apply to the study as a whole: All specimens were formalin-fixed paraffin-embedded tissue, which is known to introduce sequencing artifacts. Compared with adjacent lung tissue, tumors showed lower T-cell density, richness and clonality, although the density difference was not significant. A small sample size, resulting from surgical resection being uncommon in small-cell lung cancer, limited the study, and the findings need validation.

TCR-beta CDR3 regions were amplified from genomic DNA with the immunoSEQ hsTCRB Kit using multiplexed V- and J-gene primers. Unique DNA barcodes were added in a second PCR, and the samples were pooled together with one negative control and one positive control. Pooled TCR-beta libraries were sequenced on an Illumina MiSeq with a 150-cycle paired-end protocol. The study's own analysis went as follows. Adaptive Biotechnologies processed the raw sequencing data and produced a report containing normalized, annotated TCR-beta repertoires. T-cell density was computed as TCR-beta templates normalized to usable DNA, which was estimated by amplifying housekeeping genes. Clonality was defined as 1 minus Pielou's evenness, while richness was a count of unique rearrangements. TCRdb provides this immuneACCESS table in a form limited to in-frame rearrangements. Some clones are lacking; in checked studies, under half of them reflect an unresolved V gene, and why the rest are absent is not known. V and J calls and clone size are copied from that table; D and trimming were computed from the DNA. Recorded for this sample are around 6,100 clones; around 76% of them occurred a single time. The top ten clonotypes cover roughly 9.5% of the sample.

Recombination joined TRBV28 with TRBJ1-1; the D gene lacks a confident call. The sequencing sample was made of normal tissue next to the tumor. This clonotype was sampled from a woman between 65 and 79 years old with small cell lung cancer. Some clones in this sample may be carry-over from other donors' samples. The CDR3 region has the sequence CASRLSLMNTEAFF. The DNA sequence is TGTGCCAGCAGATTAAGTCTTATGAACACTGAAGCTTTCTTT.